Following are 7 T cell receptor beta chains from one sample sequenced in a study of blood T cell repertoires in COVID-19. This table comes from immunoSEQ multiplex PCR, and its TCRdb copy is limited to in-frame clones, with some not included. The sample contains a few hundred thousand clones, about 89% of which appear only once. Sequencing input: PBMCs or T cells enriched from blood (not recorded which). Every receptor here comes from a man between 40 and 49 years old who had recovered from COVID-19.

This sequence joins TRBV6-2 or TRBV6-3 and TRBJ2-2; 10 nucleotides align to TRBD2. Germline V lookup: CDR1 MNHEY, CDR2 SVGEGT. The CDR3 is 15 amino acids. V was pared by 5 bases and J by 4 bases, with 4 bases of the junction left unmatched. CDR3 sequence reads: CASSTRLAGTGELFF. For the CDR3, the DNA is TGTGCCAGCAGTACCAGACTAGCGGGCACCGGGGAGCTGTTTTTT.

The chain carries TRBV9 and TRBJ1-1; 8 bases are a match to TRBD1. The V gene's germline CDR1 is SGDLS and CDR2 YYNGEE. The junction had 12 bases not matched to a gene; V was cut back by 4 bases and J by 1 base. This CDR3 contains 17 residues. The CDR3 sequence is CASSRFTGGQGNTEAFF. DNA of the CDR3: TGTGCCAGCAGCCGTTTCACAGGGGGACAAGGGAACACTGAAGCTTTCTTT.

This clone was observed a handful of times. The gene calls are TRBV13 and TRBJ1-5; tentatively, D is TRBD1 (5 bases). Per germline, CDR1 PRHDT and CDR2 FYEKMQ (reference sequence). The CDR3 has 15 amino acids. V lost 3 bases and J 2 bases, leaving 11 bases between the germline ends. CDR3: CASSFGTGRNQPQHF. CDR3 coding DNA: TGTGCCAGCAGCTTCGGAACAGGCCGCAATCAGCCCCAGCATTTT.

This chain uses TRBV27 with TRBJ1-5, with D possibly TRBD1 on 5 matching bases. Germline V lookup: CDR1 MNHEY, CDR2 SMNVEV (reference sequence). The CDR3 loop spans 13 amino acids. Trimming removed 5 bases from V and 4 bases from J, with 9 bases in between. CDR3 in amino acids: CASSPTVNQPQHF. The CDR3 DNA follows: TGTGCCAGCAGTCCGACAGTTAATCAGCCCCAGCATTTT.

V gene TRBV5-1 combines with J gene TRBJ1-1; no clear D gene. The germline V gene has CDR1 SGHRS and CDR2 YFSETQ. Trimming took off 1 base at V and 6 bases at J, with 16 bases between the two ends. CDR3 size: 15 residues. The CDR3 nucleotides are TGCGCCAGCAGCTTGTTTCCGGGAGAGAGGGCTGAAGCTTTCTTT. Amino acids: CASSLFPGERAEAFF.

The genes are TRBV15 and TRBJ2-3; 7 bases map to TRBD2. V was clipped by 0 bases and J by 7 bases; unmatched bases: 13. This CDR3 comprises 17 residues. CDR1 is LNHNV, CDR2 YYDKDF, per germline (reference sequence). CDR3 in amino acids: CATSRDSYGRSANTQYF. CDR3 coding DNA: TGTGCCACCAGCAGAGATTCCTACGGGAGGTCCGCCAATACGCAGTATTTT.

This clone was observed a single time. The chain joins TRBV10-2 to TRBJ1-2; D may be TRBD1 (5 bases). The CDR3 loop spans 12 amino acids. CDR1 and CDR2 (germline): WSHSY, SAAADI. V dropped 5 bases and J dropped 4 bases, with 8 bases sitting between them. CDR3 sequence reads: CASSKDSYGYTF. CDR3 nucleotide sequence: TGCGCCAGCAGTAAAGACAGCTATGGCTACACCTTC.